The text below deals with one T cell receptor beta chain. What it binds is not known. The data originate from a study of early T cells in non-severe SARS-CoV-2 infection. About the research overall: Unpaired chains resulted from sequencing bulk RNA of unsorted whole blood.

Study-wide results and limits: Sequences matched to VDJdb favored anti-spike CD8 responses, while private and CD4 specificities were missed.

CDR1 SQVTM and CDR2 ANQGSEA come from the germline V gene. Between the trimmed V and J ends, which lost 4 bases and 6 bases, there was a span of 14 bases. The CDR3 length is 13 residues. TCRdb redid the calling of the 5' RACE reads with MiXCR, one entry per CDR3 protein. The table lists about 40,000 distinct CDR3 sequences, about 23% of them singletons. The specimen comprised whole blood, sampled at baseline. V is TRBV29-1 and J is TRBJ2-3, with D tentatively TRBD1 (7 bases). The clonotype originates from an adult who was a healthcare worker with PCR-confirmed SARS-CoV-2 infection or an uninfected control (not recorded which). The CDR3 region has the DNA TGCAGCGTTGTACCCCCAGGGGGGGATACGCAGTATTTT. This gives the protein CSVVPPGGDTQYF.